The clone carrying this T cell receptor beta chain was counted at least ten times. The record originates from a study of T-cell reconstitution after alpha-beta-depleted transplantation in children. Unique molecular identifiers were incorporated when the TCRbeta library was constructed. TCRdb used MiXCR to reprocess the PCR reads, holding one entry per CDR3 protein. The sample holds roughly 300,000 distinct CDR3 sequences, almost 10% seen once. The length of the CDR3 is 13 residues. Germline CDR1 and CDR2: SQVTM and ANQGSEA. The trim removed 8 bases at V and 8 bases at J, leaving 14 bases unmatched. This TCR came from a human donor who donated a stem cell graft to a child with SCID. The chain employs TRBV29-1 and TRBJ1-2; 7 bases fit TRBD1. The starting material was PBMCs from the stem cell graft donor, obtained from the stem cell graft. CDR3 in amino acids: CSYSWAGGSGYTF. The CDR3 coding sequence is TGCAGCTACTCCTGGGCAGGGGGATCCGGCTACACCTTC.